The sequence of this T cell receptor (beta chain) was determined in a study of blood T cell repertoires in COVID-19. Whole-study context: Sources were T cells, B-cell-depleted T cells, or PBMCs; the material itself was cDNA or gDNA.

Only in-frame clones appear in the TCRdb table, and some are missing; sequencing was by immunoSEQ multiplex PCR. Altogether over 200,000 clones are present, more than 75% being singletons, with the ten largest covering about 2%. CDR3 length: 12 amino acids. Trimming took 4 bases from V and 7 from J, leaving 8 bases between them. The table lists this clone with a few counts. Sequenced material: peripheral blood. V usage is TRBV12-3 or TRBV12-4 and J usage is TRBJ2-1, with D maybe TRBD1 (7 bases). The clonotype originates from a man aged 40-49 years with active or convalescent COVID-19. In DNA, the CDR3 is TGTGCCAGCAGTTCAGGGGGGAATGAGCAGTTCTTC. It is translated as CASSSGGNEQFF.